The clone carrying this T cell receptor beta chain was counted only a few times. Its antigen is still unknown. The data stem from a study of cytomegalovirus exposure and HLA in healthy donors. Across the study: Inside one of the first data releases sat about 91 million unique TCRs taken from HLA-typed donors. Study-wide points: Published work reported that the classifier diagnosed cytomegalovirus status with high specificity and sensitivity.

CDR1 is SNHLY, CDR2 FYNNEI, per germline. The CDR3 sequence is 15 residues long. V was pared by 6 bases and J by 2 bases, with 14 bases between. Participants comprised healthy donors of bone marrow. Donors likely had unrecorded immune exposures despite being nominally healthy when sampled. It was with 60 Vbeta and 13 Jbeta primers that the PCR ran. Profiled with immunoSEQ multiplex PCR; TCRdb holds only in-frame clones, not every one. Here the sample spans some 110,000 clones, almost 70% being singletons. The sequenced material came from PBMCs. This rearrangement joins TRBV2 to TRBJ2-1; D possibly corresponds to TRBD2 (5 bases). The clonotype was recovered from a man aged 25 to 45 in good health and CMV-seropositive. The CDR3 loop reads CASRASTTPYNEQFF. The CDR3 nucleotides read TGTGCCAGCAGGGCTAGCACTACTCCCTACAATGAGCAGTTCTTC.